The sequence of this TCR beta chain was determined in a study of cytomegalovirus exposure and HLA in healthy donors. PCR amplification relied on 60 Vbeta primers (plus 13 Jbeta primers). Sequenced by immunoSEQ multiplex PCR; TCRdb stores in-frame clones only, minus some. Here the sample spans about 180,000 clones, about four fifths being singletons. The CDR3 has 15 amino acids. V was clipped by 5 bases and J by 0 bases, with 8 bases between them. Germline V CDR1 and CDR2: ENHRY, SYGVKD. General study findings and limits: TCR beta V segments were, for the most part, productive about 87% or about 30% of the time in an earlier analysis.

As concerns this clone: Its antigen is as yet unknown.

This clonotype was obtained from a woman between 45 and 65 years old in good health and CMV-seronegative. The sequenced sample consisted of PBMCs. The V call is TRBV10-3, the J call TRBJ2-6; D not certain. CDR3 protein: CAISNSLSGANVLTF. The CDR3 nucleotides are TGTGCCATCAGTAACAGCCTCTCTGGGGCCAACGTCCTGACTTTC.